This entry lists 26 T cell receptor beta chains sequenced from one sample in a study of PD-1 blockade in mismatch repair-deficient tumors. Sequenced by immunoSEQ multiplex PCR; TCRdb stores in-frame clones only, minus some. The repertoire consists of about 68,000 clones, with about 72% occurring once and the leading ten covering roughly 5.5%. The sequenced sample was peripheral blood, obtained 2 weeks after starting pembrolizumab. These receptors were obtained from an adult with mismatch repair-deficient cancer.

The CDR3 sequence: CASRSAKSTDTQYF. In DNA form, the CDR3 reads TGTGCCAGCAGGTCAGCGAAAAGCACAGATACGCAGTATTTT. The V and J genes are TRBV2 and TRBJ2-3; D gene ambiguous. Between the trimmed V and J ends, which lost 6 bases and 0 bases, there was a span of 10 bases. This CDR3 region has 14 residues. CDR1 SNHLY and CDR2 FYNNEI come from the germline V gene. The variable domain in full, with the rest retrieved from reference TRBV2 and TRBJ2-3, is EPEVTQTPSHQVTQMGQEVILRCVPISNHLYFYWYRQILGQKVEFLVSFYNNEISEKSEIFDDQFSVERPDGSNFTLKIRSTKLEDSAMYFCASRSAKSTDTQYFGPGTRLTVL.

CDR3 nucleotide sequence: TGTGCCAGCAGTGAAACCCAATCCAGCAATCAGCCCCAGCATTTT. Its protein is CASSETQSSNQPQHF. V usage is TRBV2 and J usage is TRBJ1-5; no firm D call. The CDR3 is 15 residues long. CDR1 and CDR2 (germline): SNHLY, FYNNEI. V was cut by 2 bases and J by 1 base, with 9 bases left in between. Drawing the rest from reference TRBV2 and TRBJ1-5, the complete variable domain is EPEVTQTPSHQVTQMGQEVILRCVPISNHLYFYWYRQILGQKVEFLVSFYNNEISEKSEIFDDQFSVERPDGSNFTLKIRSTKLEDSAMYFCASSETQSSNQPQHFGDGTRLSIL.

The chain recombines TRBV6-4 with TRBJ2-3; 8 bases fit TRBD1. Germline V gene data show CDR1 as MRHNA and CDR2 as SNTAGT. V shed 6 bases and J 2 bases; nucleotides not matched to a gene: 7. CDR3 length: 15 residues. The CDR3 reads CASRPSGGHTDTQYF. CDR3 DNA sequence: TGTGCCAGCAGACCGTCAGGGGGCCACACAGATACGCAGTATTTT.

The sample holds a few counts of this clone. The chain employs TRBV30 and TRBJ1-4; D call uncertain. Trimming took 3 bases from V and 4 from J, leaving 6 bases between them. Germline-derived CDR1 and CDR2 are GTSNPN and SVGIG (reference sequence). This CDR3 is 12 amino acids long. In DNA, the CDR3 is TGTGCCTGGAGGTCTATTAATGAAAAACTGTTTTTT. Its translation: CAWRSINEKLFF.

This sequence joins TRBV6-5 and TRBJ2-1; D not certain. CDR1 and CDR2 (germline): MNHEY, SVGAGI. The ends were cut back, 5 bases at V and 6 bases at J, with 5 bases in the middle. This CDR3 spans 11 amino acids. This CDR3 reads CASSQGNEQFF. CDR3 DNA: TGTGCCAGCAGTCAAGGCAATGAGCAGTTCTTC.

The chain is built from TRBV2 and TRBJ2-2; D not resolved. The ends were cut back, 6 bases at V and 2 bases at J, with 10 bases in the middle. Germline V gene data show CDR1 as SNHLY and CDR2 as FYNNEI. The CDR3 sequence is 14 residues long. The DNA for the CDR3 is TGTGCCAGCAGCTACAGCTCTAACACCGGGGAGCTGTTTTTT. Translating gives CASSYSSNTGELFF.

The CDR3 here is CASSLNLGRGETQYF. CDR3 DNA sequence: TGTGCCAGCAGTTTAAATCTCGGCAGGGGAGAGACCCAGTACTTC. The chain joins TRBV28 to TRBJ2-5, with D perhaps matching TRBD1 (6 bases). Germline CDR1 and CDR2: MDHEN and SYDVKM. Trimming removed 2 bases from V and 4 bases from J, with 14 bases in between. The CDR3 extends over 15 amino acids.

The chain employs TRBV30 and TRBJ1-1; D unclear. This CDR3 spans 13 amino acids. Trimming stripped 2 bases from V and 2 bases from J, with 9 bases between. In germline, CDR1 is GTSNPN, CDR2 SVGIG (reference sequence). The CDR3 coding sequence is TGTGCCTGGAGTCGTAGAAGTAACACTGAAGCTTTCTTT. The encoded protein is CAWSRRSNTEAFF.

V is TRBV7-2 and J is TRBJ1-3; 7 nucleotides line up with TRBD1. The ends lost 1 base at V and 1 base at J; junction bases unmatched: 4. CDR1 and CDR2 from the germline V gene are SGHTA and FQGNSA. CDR3 length equals 16 residues. The CDR3 loop reads CASSLGPGQSGNTIYF. Written as DNA, the CDR3 is TGTGCCAGCAGCTTAGGTCCGGGACAGTCTGGAAACACCATATATTTT.

The chain has TRBV6-6 and TRBJ2-7, with D perhaps matching TRBD1 (6 bases). The V and J ends lost 2 bases and 5 bases respectively, with 16 bases between them. There are 15 residues in the CDR3. Germline-derived CDR1 and CDR2 are MNHNY and SVGAGI (reference sequence). CDR3 sequence reads: CASSYTQGLAHEQYF. The CDR3 DNA reads as TGTGCCAGCAGTTACACACAGGGTCTCGCCCACGAGCAGTACTTC.

This clone was observed once. This chain links TRBV9 with TRBJ2-1; the match to TRBD2 covers 8 bases. Germline CDR1 reads SGDLS; CDR2 reads YYNGEE. This CDR3 is built from 19 residues. V trimming: 0 bases; J trimming: 4 bases; junction bases outside the gene matches: 15. Here the CDR3 reads CASSVGSTGGPGGYNEQFF. The CDR3 region has the DNA TGTGCCAGCAGCGTAGGATCAACGGGAGGGCCCGGGGGATACAATGAGCAGTTCTTC.

This clone was seen a single time. The chain recombines TRBV5-6 with TRBJ2-1; D possibly matches TRBD1 or TRBD2 (6 bases each). CDR1 is SGHDT, CDR2 YYEEEE, per germline. Trimming pared 2 bases from V and 3 bases from J, leaving 12 bases between. The CDR3 has 15 residues. In DNA, the CDR3 is TGTGCCAGCAGCTTTGGGGGGCGAATCTACAATGAGCAGTTCTTC. Translation: CASSFGGRIYNEQFF.

V usage is TRBV19 and J usage is TRBJ2-4; 9 bases map to TRBD2. Germline values: CDR1 LNHDA, CDR2 SQIVND (reference sequence). Unmatched junction bases numbered 9, after V lost 3 bases and J lost 0 bases. The CDR3 extends over 18 amino acids. The CDR3 reads CASSIAGGWTLAKNIQYF. CDR3 sequence (DNA): TGTGCCAGTAGTATTGCGGGGGGGTGGACCTTAGCCAAAAACATTCAGTACTTC.

J is TRBJ1-1 and V is TRBV6-5; tentative D call: TRBD1 (5 bases). The CDR3 has 14 amino acids. Trimming left V 6 bases short and J 0 bases short, with 11 bases between. The germline gives CDR1 MNHEY, CDR2 SVGAGI. CDR3 protein: CASSHRNLNTEAFF. CDR3 coding DNA: TGTGCCAGCAGCCACAGGAACCTGAACACTGAAGCTTTCTTT.

The J gene is TRBJ1-1, the V gene TRBV18; D call uncertain. Germline CDR1 KGHSH, CDR2 LQKENI. The ends were cut back, 2 bases at V and 6 bases at J, with 10 bases in the middle. The CDR3 length is 13 residues. The CDR3 DNA is TGTGCCAGCTCACCAGGGGTTAAGGCTGAAGCTTTCTTT. Its protein is CASSPGVKAEAFF.

This chain joins TRBV19 and TRBJ2-3; tentative D call: TRBD1 (6 bases). The V gene's germline CDR1 is LNHDA and CDR2 SQIVND (reference sequence). Trimming removed 6 bases at V and 6 bases at J, with 22 bases between. The CDR3 consists of 16 residues. The CDR3 DNA is TGTGCCAGTAGCATAACCGGGACACTCGCTCGGGATACGCAGTATTTT. This encodes CASSITGTLARDTQYF. The variable domain in full, completed from reference TRBV19 and TRBJ2-3, reads DGGITQSPKYLFRKEGQNVTLSCEQNLNHDAMYWYRQDPGQGLRLIYYSQIVNDFQKGDIAEGYSVSREKKESFPLTVTSAQKNPTAFYLCASSITGTLARDTQYFGPGTRLTVL.

The J gene is TRBJ2-7, the V gene TRBV7-2; no clear D. The V and J ends lost 3 bases and 4 bases respectively, with 13 bases between them. The CDR3 is 14 amino acids. CDR1 is SGHTA and CDR2 is FQGNSA in the germline V gene. The chain's CDR3 is CASSFGLLGYEQYF. The DNA for the CDR3 is TGTGCCAGCAGCTTTGGGTTATTAGGATACGAGCAGTACTTC.

The chain uses TRBV7-3 and TRBJ2-1, with TRBD1 matching 7 bases. The ends lost 1 base at V and 0 bases at J; junction bases unmatched: 18. CDR3 length equals 21 residues. Germline V gives CDR1 SGHTA, CDR2 FQGTGA. The CDR3 DNA reads as TGTGCCAGCAGCTTAAGAGGGGGCTGGCTCGCGGAGTCTCCCTCCTACAATGAGCAGTTCTTC. Residues: CASSLRGGWLAESPSYNEQFF.

In this sample, this clone turned up a few times. This rearrangement joins TRBV2 to TRBJ1-5; D uncertain. The ends were cut back, 3 bases at V and 1 base at J, with 7 bases in the middle. Germline V CDR1 and CDR2: SNHLY, FYNNEI. This CDR3 region has 14 residues. The CDR3 DNA is TGTGCCAGCAGTGATCCGGGAAGCAATCAGCCCCAGCATTTT. Translation gives CASSDPGSNQPQHF.

This rearrangement joins TRBV7-9 to TRBJ2-2; the match to TRBD2 covers 8 bases. The CDR3 is 15 amino acids. CDR1 and CDR2 from the germline V gene are SEHNR and FQNEAQ (reference sequence). V was clipped by 2 bases and J by 4 bases; unmatched bases: 3. The CDR3 protein is CASSLRREATGELFF. CDR3 DNA sequence: TGTGCCAGCAGCTTACGGCGGGAGGCCACCGGGGAGCTGTTTTTT.

V gene TRBV29-1 combines with J gene TRBJ2-7; D is undetermined. Germline V gene data show CDR1 as SQVTM and CDR2 as ANQGSEA. Trimming left V 5 bases short and J 0 bases short, with 14 bases between. The CDR3 sequence is 14 residues long. The chain's CDR3 is CSVQTDPNSYEQYF. In nucleotides, the CDR3 is TGCAGCGTTCAAACGGACCCGAACTCCTACGAGCAGTACTTC.

This clone was counted only a few times. The chain carries TRBV5-4 and TRBJ1-1; 7 nucleotides match TRBD1. Germline V gene data show CDR1 as SGHNT and CDR2 as YYREEE (reference sequence). The V and J ends lost 5 bases and 0 bases, in that order; junction bases with no gene match: 4. The CDR3 is 14 residues long. CDR3 nucleotides: TGTGCCAGCAGATCAGGGACAGTGAACACTGAAGCTTTCTTT. It is translated as CASRSGTVNTEAFF.

The rearrangement uses TRBV30 and TRBJ1-2; tentative D call: TRBD1 (6 bases). The CDR3 is 14 residues long. V lost 0 bases and J 7 bases, leaving 15 bases between the germline ends. CDR1 GTSNPN and CDR2 SVGIG come from the germline V gene (reference sequence). The CDR3 DNA follows: TGTGCCTGGAGTGTACGAATACAGGGACGTGGCTACACCTTC. Translation: CAWSVRIQGRGYTF.

The gene calls are TRBV2 and TRBJ2-5, with TRBD2 identical over 8 bases. Germline V gene data show CDR1 as SNHLY and CDR2 as FYNNEI. Germline trimming cut 6 bases from V and 2 bases from J; bases unmatched to any gene: 5. The CDR3 covers 14 residues. The CDR3 is CASRGQRGQETQYF. The CDR3 DNA is TGTGCCAGCAGAGGACAGCGGGGGCAAGAGACCCAGTACTTC.

The CDR3 region is CASTWGSPNTGELFF. DNA of the CDR3: TGTGCCAGCACCTGGGGGTCACCGAACACCGGGGAGCTGTTTTTT. The rearrangement uses TRBV27 and TRBJ2-2; D is possibly TRBD1 or TRBD2 (5 bases each). The CDR3 spans 15 residues. Trimming took off 7 bases at V and 0 bases at J, with 12 bases between the two ends. CDR1 and CDR2 (germline): MNHEY, SMNVEV (reference sequence).

J is TRBJ2-1 and V is TRBV29-1; 9 bases agree with TRBD2. V was pared by 1 base and J by 5 bases, with 3 bases of the junction left unmatched. The CDR3 runs to 14 residues. CDR1 and CDR2 from the germline V gene are SQVTM and ANQGSEA. In DNA form, the CDR3 reads TGCAGCGTTGAAGGTAGCGGGAGAAACAATGAGCAGTTCTTC. This sequence encodes CSVEGSGRNNEQFF.